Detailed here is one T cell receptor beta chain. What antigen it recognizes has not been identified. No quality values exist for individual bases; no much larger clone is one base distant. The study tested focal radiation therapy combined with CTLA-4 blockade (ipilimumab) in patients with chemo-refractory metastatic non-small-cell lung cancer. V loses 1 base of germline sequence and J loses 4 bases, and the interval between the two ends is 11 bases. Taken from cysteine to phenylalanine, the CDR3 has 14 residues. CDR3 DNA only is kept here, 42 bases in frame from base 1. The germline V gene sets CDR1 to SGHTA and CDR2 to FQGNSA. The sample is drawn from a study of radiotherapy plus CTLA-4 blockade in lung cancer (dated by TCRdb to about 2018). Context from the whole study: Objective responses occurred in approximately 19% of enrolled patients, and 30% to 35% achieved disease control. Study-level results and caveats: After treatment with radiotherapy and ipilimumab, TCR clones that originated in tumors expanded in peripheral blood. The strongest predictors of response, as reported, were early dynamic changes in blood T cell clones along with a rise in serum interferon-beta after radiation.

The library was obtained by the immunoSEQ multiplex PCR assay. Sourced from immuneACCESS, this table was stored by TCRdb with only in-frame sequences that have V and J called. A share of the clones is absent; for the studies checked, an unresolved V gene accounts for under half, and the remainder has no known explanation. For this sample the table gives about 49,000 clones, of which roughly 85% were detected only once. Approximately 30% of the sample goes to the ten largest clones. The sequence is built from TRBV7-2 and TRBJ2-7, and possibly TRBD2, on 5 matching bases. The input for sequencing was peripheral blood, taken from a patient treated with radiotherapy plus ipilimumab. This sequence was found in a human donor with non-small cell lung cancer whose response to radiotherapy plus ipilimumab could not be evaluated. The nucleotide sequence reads TGTGCCAGCAGCTTAGGCCAGAGCGGTTACGAGCAGTACTTC. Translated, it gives CASSLGQSGYEQYF.